These T cell receptor beta chains were read from a single sample in a study of blood T cells in healthy people across ages. TCRdb re-called the 5' RACE reads with MiXCR, one entry per CDR3 protein. The sample has 1.5 million to 2 million distinct CDR3 sequences, 34% seen once; the top ten hold 11%. The sequencing input was blood. The receptors derive from a woman aged 30 to 39 in good health. Each CDR3 is given with its conserved first and last residue.

v_gene	j_gene	CDR3aa
TRBV18	TRBJ1-2	CASSPSESRGHKGYTF
TRBV6-2/TRBV6-3	TRBJ2-7	CASSYGLVTYEQYF
TRBV29-1	TRBJ1-6	CSVRDRNSGSPLHF
TRBV6-2/TRBV6-3	TRBJ1-2	CASSYSGDSPYGYTF
TRBV20-1	TRBJ1-6	CSTKTGADNSPLHF
TRBV6-6	TRBJ2-7	CASSYGQGTTYEQYF
TRBV20-1	-	CSARGAGQETQYF
TRBV9	TRBJ2-1	CASSAGTLPYNEQFF
TRBV29-1	TRBJ2-2	CSVLLWGANTGELFF
TRBV5-1	TRBJ2-3	CASSGQGVADTQYF
TRBV18	TRBJ2-5	CASSPPMAGIQETQYF
TRBV9	TRBJ2-5	CASSVGRGKETQYF
TRBV9	TRBJ2-7	CASSARPGGIYEQYF
TRBV5-1	TRBJ2-3	CASRFLAISTDTQYF
TRBV20-1	TRBJ2-5	CSAPRASGTIRDTQYF
TRBV2	TRBJ2-1	CASSRLADNEQFF
TRBV20-1	TRBJ2-3	CSASGGLYTDTQYF
TRBV5-1	TRBJ2-7	CASSYGTRAYEQYF
TRBV10-3	TRBJ2-7	CAISGQNYEQYF
TRBV11-2	TRBJ1-1	CASSFSFSAFF
TRBV4-1	TRBJ2-5	CASSQDRTGRQETQYF
TRBV7-8	TRBJ1-4	CASSSLGDRAEEKLFF
TRBV20-1	TRBJ2-1	CSAGRGLAVSSYNEQFF
TRBV10-3	TRBJ2-1	CAISDRGPYNEQFF
TRBV7-9	TRBJ2-2	CASSLAGDFTGELFF
TRBV20-1	TRBJ2-1	CSARDWEGRFYNEQFF
TRBV27	TRBJ2-5	CASRARGIQETQYF
TRBV11-2	TRBJ2-7	CASSLDMVRTRSYEQYF
TRBV5-1	TRBJ2-2	CASSSGDNTGELFF
TRBV9	TRBJ1-6	CASSYGQSSYNSPLHF
TRBV29-1	TRBJ2-3	CSVGDRGLGDTQYF
TRBV20-1	TRBJ2-7	CSASRDRGTYEQYF
TRBV5-6	TRBJ1-2	CASSPDREFYGYTF
TRBV6-2/TRBV6-3	-	CASSYLSVYEQYF
TRBV9	TRBJ2-3	CASSVALSTDTQYF
TRBV5-6	TRBJ1-1	CASSLGTYNTEAFF
TRBV24-1	TRBJ2-3	CATSDLRTGDTDTQYF
TRBV7-2	TRBJ2-5	CASSPGGLGETQYF
TRBV9	-	CASSSRSQGGGETQYF
TRBV11-2	TRBJ2-1	CASSLDGRGNEQFF
TRBV12-3/TRBV12-4	-	CASAAGVAYNEQYF
TRBV6-1	TRBJ1-1	CASSKGAEVWRTEAFF
TRBV30	TRBJ2-5	CAWSEGQQETQYF
TRBV4-1	TRBJ1-6	CASSPYFTLTGRFYNSPLHF
TRBV20-1	TRBJ1-2	CSALSPGNYGYTF
TRBV12-3/TRBV12-4	TRBJ2-1	CASSFLLAGDTGNEQFF
TRBV7-9	TRBJ2-1	CASSLAGGKYYNEQFF
TRBV6-1	TRBJ1-1	CASNLLQMGGEANTEAFF
TRBV9	TRBJ1-1	CASSVGPVMNTEAFF